This entry lists 20 T cell receptor beta chains sequenced from one sample in a study of shared clonotypes between healthy human individuals. The table came from immunoSEQ multiplex PCR; TCRdb's copy has only in-frame clones and leaves some out. The sample includes about 120,000 clones, over 65% of them seen just once. Sequenced sample: memory CD8+ T cells sorted from blood. Subset specified: CD45RO+ cells pooled with CCR7-negative TemRA cells. Source of these receptors: a woman aged 30 to 39 in good health.

The rearrangement joins TRBV29-1 to TRBJ2-2, with 7 bases lining up with TRBD1. J gave up 4 bases and V 6 bases, and 5 bases lay outside the gene matches. This CDR3 has 13 amino acids. In germline, CDR1 is SQVTM, CDR2 ANQGSEA. CDR3 sequence reads: CSVDRDGTGELFF. The CDR3 region has the DNA TGCAGCGTCGACAGGGATGGCACCGGGGAGCTGTTTTTT.

V is TRBV6-4 and J is TRBJ2-3; the D gene is possibly TRBD2 (5 bases). Deletions cut 6 bases from V and 4 bases from J, with 17 bases between. Germline V gene data show CDR1 as MRHNA and CDR2 as SNTAGT. The CDR3 contains 15 residues. The chain's CDR3 is CASSIRGEGADTQYF. Here the CDR3 DNA reads TGTGCCAGCAGCATCCGGGGAGAAGGAGCAGATACGCAGTATTTT.

In its sample, this clone was seen a few times. The chain carries TRBV2 and TRBJ1-1; TRBD1 might be the D (5 bases). Deletions cut 10 bases from V and 10 bases from J, with 13 bases between. Germline V lookup: CDR1 SNHLY, CDR2 FYNNEI. This CDR3 has 10 amino acids. The CDR3 bases are TGTGCCACCCGAAGGGGTTCAGCTTTCTTT. Protein sequence: CATRRGSAFF.

This rearrangement joins TRBV27 to TRBJ1-2; D not resolved. Germline CDR1 MNHEY, CDR2 SMNVEV (reference sequence). The CDR3 extends over 15 amino acids. Trimming took 3 bases from V and 4 from J, leaving 15 bases between them. CDR3 DNA: TGTGCCAGCAGTTTCGAACAGCACCCCTCCTATGGCTACACCTTC. Protein sequence: CASSFEQHPSYGYTF.

The V call is TRBV21-1, the J call TRBJ1-5. TRBV21-1 is marked as a pseudogene. This CDR3 has 14 amino acids. CDR3 in DNA: TGTGCCAGCAGCAAAGTAACAATGAGGCAGCCCCAGCATTTT. This sequence encodes CASSKVTMRQPQHF.

V and J are TRBV15 and TRBJ2-7; D gene ambiguous. V lost 9 bases to trimming and J lost 5 bases, with 11 bases between them. The germline V gene encodes CDR1 LNHNV and CDR2 YYDKDF (reference sequence). The CDR3 runs 11 residues. CDR3 bases: TGTGCCACGTCTGGGAACAACGAGCAGTACTTC. Amino acid sequence: CATSGNNEQYF.

CDR3 residues: CASSTGTGVPYEQYF. The CDR3 bases are TGTGCCAGCAGTACCGGGACAGGGGTCCCCTACGAGCAGTACTTC. The chain uses TRBV2 and TRBJ2-7; 10 nucleotides line up with TRBD1. The CDR3 extends over 15 amino acids. After removal of 5 bases from V and 2 bases from J, the junction contained 6 bases not matched to a gene. Germline-derived CDR1 and CDR2 are SNHLY and FYNNEI.

The CDR3 DNA is TGTGCCAGCAGCTTGCAAGGGGACTCTGGAAACACCATATATTTT. Its translation is CASSLQGDSGNTIYF. The chain has TRBV5-4 and TRBJ1-3, with D possibly TRBD1 on 5 matching bases. CDR3 length: 15 amino acids. Trimming took 1 base from V and 0 from J, leaving 8 bases between them. Germline-derived CDR1 and CDR2 are SGHNT and YYREEE (reference sequence).

V gene TRBV28 combines with J gene TRBJ1-2; no clear D gene. This CDR3 region has 15 residues. Germline CDR1 is MDHEN and CDR2 is SYDVKM. Trimming removed 10 bases from V and 3 bases from J, with 21 bases in between. The CDR3 nucleotides read TGTGCCATCACCGGCCACACAGAAGCGGACTATGGCTACACCTTC. Its translation is CAITGHTEADYGYTF.

V usage is TRBV27 and J usage is TRBJ2-7, with D unclear. CDR1 is MNHEY, CDR2 SMNVEV, per germline (reference sequence). The CDR3 loop spans 14 amino acids. Trimming removed 5 bases at V and 2 bases at J, with 13 bases between. The CDR3 protein is CASSPPDRAYEQYF. DNA of the CDR3: TGTGCCAGCAGTCCACCGGACCGAGCCTACGAGCAGTACTTC.

V usage is TRBV7-2 and J usage is TRBJ2-1; D is tentatively TRBD1 or TRBD2 (5 bases each). The CDR3 has 17 amino acids. Trimming pared 2 bases from V and 0 bases from J, leaving 14 bases between. Germline V gene lookup returns CDR1 SGHTA and CDR2 FQGNSA. The CDR3 spells CASSLWGGLSSYNEQFF. The CDR3 nucleotides read TGTGCCAGCAGCTTATGGGGCGGGCTGAGCTCCTACAATGAGCAGTTCTTC.

This clone was counted a single time. A read error may explain this, as a much larger clone is one base away. The same CDR3 also results from other DNA sequences found in this sample. The chain uses TRBV7-9 and TRBJ2-3; no reliable D call. Germline values: CDR1 SEHNR, CDR2 FQNEAQ (reference sequence). V was cut by 6 bases and J by 2 bases, with 6 bases left in between. CDR3 size: 12 residues. CDR3 loop: CASSLATDTQYF. In nucleotides, the CDR3 is TGTGCCAGCAGTCTTGCCACAGATACGCAGTATTTT.

The rearrangement links TRBV6-4 to TRBJ2-3, with D perhaps TRBD2 (6 bases). V lost 1 base, J lost 4 bases, and 9 bases lay in between. Germline V gene data show CDR1 as MRHNA and CDR2 as SNTAGT. The CDR3 length is 14 residues. DNA of the CDR3: TGTGCCAGCAGTGACTTGGGGGGAGCAGATACGCAGTATTTT. Protein product: CASSDLGGADTQYF.

The rearrangement links TRBV5-6 to TRBJ1-2; 7 nucleotides align to TRBD1. The V segment lost 4 bases and the J segment 7 bases; nucleotides outside the gene matches: 7. Germline V gene data show CDR1 as SGHDT and CDR2 as YYEEEE. The CDR3 covers 13 residues. CDR3 nucleotides: TGTGCCAGCAGCGTACGGACAGGAGGTGGCTACACCTTC. Its translation is CASSVRTGGGYTF.

The V gene is TRBV11-2, the J gene TRBJ2-5; the D gene could be TRBD1 or TRBD2 (5 bases each). The CDR3 totals 15 residues. Germline CDR1 SGHAT, CDR2 FQNNGV. Trimming took 1 base from V and 2 from J, leaving 11 bases between them. The CDR3 DNA sequence: TGTGCCAGCAGCTTAGTCGGGACGGGACAAGAGACCCAGTACTTC. This sequence encodes CASSLVGTGQETQYF.

This chain joins TRBV18 and TRBJ1-1; a weak D match, TRBD1 (5 bases). The germline V gene has CDR1 KGHSH and CDR2 LQKENI. V shed 3 bases and J shed 7 bases, with 9 bases lying between them. CDR3 length equals 12 residues. The CDR3 loop reads CASSPDGGEAFF. DNA for the CDR3: TGTGCCAGCTCACCCGACGGGGGTGAAGCTTTCTTT.

J is TRBJ1-2 and V is TRBV6-5; D gene uncertain. V lost 0 bases and J 1 base, leaving 9 bases between the germline ends. The CDR3 runs to 15 residues. Germline V gives CDR1 MNHEY, CDR2 SVGAGI. CDR3 DNA: TGTGCCAGCAGTTACTCGGAATACCTTAACTATGGCTACACCTTC. Residues: CASSYSEYLNYGYTF.

V is TRBV6-5 and J is TRBJ2-5, with 9 bases matching TRBD1. This CDR3 is built from 13 residues. The trim removed 6 bases at V and 6 bases at J, leaving 5 bases unmatched. Per germline, CDR1 MNHEY and CDR2 SVGAGI. This CDR3 is CASSLQGAKTQYF. The CDR3 DNA reads as TGTGCCAGCAGCCTACAGGGGGCGAAGACCCAGTACTTC.

The chain joins TRBV29-1 to TRBJ2-1, with 8 bases aligning to TRBD2. V shed 7 bases, J shed 2 bases, and the junction held 7 bases outside the gene matches. This CDR3 has 14 residues. Germline loops: CDR1 SQVTM, CDR2 ANQGSEA. CDR3 loop: CSGAGANTYNEQFF. The CDR3 DNA is TGCAGCGGAGCGGGAGCGAACACCTACAATGAGCAGTTCTTC.

The genes are TRBV12-5 and TRBJ1-2, with TRBD1 matching over 9 bases. V was clipped by 2 bases and J by 9 bases; unmatched bases: 16. This CDR3 spans 17 amino acids. Per the germline V gene, CDR1 is LGHNT and CDR2 is FRNRAP. The chain's CDR3 is CASGLTTSSGTGISYTF. Here the CDR3 DNA reads TGTGCTAGTGGTTTGACGACTTCTTCCGGGACAGGGATTAGCTACACCTTC.